The clone carrying this T cell receptor (beta chain) has a handful of counts. With 5 bases removed from V and 4 bases from J, the gap between germline ends came to 14 bases. Germline V gene lookup returns CDR1 SNHLY and CDR2 FYNNEI. The CDR3 covers 14 residues. This specimen comes from a study of cytomegalovirus exposure and HLA in healthy donors. The PCR used 60 Vbeta and 13 Jbeta primers. Repertoires were generated with immunoSEQ multiplex PCR, while TCRdb's copy carries only in-frame clones and drops some. The data contain about 170,000 clones, approximately 71% of them singletons. Sample: PBMCs. The J gene is TRBJ1-2, the V gene TRBV2; the D is unclear. The TCR sequence derives from a girl aged 10-17 years in good health and CMV-seronegative. The CDR3 loop reads CASSFSNNPYGYTF. CDR3 DNA sequence: TGTGCCAGCAGTTTTTCGAACAATCCCTATGGCTACACCTTC.